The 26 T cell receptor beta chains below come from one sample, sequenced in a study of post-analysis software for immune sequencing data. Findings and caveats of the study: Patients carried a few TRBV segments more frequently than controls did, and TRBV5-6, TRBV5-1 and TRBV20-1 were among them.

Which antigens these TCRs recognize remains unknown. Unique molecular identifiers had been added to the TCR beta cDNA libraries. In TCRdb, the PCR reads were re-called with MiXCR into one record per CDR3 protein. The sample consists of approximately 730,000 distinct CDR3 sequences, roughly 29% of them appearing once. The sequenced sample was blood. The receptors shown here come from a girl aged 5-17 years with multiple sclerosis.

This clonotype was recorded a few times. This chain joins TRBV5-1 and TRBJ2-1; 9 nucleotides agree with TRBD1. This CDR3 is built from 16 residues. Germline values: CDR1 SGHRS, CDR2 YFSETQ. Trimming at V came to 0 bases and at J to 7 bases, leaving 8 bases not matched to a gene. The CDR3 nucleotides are TGCGCCAGCAGCTTGGGTGGGGACAGGGCCTTTAATGAGCAGTTCTTC. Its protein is CASSLGGDRAFNEQFF.

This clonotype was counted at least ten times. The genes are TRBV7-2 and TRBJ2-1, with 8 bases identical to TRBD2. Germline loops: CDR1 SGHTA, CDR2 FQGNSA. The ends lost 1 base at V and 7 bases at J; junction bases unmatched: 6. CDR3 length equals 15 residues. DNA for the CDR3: TGTGCCAGCAGCTTAGATTCCTCGGGGGGGAATGAGCAGTTCTTC. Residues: CASSLDSSGGNEQFF.

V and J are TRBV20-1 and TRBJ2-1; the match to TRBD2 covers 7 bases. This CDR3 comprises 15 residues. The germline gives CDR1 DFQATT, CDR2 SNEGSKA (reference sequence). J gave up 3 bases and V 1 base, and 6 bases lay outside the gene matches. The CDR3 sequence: CSARGLAMDYNEQFF. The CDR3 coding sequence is TGCAGTGCTAGAGGACTAGCAATGGACTACAATGAGCAGTTCTTC.

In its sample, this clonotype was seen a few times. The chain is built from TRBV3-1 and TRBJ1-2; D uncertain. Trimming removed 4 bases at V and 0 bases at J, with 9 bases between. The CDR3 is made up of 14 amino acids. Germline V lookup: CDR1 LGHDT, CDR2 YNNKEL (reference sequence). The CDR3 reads CASSPSKTNYGYTF. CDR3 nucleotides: TGTGCCAGCAGCCCATCGAAGACTAACTATGGCTACACCTTC.

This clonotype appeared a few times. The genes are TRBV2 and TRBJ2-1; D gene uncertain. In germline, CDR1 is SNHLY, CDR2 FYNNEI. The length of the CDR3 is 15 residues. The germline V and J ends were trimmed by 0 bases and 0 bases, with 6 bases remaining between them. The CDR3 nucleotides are TGTGCCAGCAGTGAAGCTCCCCCCTCCTACAATGAGCAGTTCTTC. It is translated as CASSEAPPSYNEQFF.

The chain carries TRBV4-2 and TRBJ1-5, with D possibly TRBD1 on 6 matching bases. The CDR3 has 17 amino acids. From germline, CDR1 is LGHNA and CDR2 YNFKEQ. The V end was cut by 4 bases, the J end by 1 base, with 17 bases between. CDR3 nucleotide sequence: TGTGCCAGCAGCCCACGCCGGGGGCCGGAGAGCAATCAGCCCCAGCATTTT. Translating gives CASSPRRGPESNQPQHF.

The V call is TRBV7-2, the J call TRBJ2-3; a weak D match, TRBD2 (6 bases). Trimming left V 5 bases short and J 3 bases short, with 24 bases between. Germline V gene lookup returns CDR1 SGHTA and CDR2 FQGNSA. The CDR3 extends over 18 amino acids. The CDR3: CASSPRASAAAGTDTQYF. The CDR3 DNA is TGTGCCAGCAGCCCCCGCGCTAGCGCTGCTGCAGGAACAGATACGCAGTATTTT.

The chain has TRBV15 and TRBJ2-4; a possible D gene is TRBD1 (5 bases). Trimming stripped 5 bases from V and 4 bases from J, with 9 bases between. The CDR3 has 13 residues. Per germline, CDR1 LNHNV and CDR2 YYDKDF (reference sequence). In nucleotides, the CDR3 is TGTGCCACCAGCGGGGCAGCGAAAAACATTCAGTACTTC. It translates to CATSGAAKNIQYF.

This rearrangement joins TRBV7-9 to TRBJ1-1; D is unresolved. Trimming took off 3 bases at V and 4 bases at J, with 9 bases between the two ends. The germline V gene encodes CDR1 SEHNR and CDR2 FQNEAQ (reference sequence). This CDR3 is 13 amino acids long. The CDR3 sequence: CASSFETGTEAFF. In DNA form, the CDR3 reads TGTGCCAGCAGCTTTGAGACGGGCACTGAAGCTTTCTTT. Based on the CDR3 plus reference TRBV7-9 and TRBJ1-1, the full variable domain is DTGVSQNPRHKITKRGQNVTFRCDPISEHNRLYWYRQTLGQGPEFLTYFQNEAQLEKSRLLSDRFSAERPKGSFSTLEIQRTEQGDSAMYLCASSFETGTEAFFGQGTRLTVV.

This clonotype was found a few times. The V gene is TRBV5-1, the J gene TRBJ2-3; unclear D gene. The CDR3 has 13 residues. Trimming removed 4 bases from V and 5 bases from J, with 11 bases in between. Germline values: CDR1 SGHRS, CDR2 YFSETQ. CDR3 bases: TGCGCCAGCAGCCAACGGACCAGAGATACGCAGTATTTT. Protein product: CASSQRTRDTQYF.

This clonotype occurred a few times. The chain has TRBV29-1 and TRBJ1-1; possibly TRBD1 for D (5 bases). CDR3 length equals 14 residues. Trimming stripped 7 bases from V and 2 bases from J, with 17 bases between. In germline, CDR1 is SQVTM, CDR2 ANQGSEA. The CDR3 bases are TGCAGCGCCGAGGGGCCGGGAGGAAACACTGAAGCTTTCTTT. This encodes CSAEGPGGNTEAFF.

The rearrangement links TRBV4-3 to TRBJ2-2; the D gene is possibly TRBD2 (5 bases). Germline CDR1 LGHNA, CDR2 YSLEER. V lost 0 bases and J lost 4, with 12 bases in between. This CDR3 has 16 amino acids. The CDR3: CASSQDLMAGTGELFF. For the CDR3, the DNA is TGCGCCAGCAGCCAAGATCTTATGGCGGGCACCGGGGAGCTGTTTTTT.

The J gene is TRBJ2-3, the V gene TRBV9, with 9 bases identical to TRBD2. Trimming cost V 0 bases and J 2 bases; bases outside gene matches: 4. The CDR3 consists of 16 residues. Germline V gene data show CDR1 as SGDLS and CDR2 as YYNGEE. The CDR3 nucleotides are TGTGCCAGCAGCGTAGGCGGGGGGGGCTTCACAGATACGCAGTATTTT. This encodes CASSVGGGGFTDTQYF.

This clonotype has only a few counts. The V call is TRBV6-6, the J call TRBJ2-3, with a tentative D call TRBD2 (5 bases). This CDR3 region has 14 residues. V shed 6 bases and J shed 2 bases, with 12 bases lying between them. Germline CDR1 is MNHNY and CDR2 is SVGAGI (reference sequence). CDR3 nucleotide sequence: TGTGCCAGCAGGCCATCCCGGGACACAGATACGCAGTATTTT. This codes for CASRPSRDTDTQYF.

CDR3 residues: CASSLEGFADTQYF. In nucleotides, the CDR3 is TGCGCCAGCAGCTTGGAGGGTTTCGCAGATACGCAGTATTTT. The chain links TRBV5-1 to TRBJ2-3; D is ambiguous. V gave up 0 bases and J gave up 4 bases, with 9 bases separating them. The CDR3 runs to 14 residues. Germline V gives CDR1 SGHRS, CDR2 YFSETQ.

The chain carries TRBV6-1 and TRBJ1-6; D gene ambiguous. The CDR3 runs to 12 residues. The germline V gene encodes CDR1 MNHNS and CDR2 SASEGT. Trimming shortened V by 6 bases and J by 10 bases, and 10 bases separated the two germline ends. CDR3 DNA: TGTGCCAGCAGCGCCACGAACTCACCCCTCCACTTT. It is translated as CASSATNSPLHF.

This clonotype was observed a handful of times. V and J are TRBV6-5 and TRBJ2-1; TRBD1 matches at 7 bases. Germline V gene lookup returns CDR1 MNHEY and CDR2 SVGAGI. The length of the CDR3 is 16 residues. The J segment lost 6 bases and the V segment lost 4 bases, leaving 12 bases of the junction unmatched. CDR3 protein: CASSSTWTGVSNEQFF. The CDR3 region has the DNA TGTGCCAGCAGTTCAACTTGGACAGGTGTTTCCAATGAGCAGTTCTTC.

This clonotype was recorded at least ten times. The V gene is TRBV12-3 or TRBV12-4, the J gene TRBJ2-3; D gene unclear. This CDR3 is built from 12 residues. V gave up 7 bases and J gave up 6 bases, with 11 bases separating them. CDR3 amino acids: CASTLNQDTQYF. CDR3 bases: TGTGCCAGCACCCTCAACCAGGATACGCAGTATTTT.

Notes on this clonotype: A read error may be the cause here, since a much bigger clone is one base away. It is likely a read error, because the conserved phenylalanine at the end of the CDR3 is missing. The CDR3 bases are TGTGCCAGTGAGAGCACTAGCACAGATACGCAGTATTCT. Its protein is CASESTSTDTQYS. The chain uses TRBV12-3 or TRBV12-4 and TRBJ2-3; D call uncertain. The CDR3 is 13 amino acids. The V and J ends lost 9 bases and 0 bases respectively, with 10 bases between them.

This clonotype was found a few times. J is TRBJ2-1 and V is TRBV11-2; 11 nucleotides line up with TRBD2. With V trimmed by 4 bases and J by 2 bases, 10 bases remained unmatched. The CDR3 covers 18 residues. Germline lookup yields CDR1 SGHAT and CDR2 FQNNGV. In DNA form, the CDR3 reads TGTGCCAGCAGCTCCCCCCGGGTTAGCGGGAGGGCCTACAATGAGCAGTTCTTC. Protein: CASSSPRVSGRAYNEQFF.

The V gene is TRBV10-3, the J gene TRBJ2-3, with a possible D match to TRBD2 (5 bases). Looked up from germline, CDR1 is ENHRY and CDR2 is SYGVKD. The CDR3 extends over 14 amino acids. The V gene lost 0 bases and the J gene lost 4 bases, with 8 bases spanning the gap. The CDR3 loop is CAISESDSPDTQYF. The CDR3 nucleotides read TGTGCCATCAGTGAGTCGGACTCCCCAGATACGCAGTATTTT.

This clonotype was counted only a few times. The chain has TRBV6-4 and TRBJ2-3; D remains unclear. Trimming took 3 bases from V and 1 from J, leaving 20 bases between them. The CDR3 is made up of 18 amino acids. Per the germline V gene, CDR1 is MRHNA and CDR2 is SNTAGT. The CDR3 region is CASSEWALTTTGTDTQYF. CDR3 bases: TGTGCCAGCAGTGAGTGGGCACTCACAACTACCGGCACAGATACGCAGTATTTT.

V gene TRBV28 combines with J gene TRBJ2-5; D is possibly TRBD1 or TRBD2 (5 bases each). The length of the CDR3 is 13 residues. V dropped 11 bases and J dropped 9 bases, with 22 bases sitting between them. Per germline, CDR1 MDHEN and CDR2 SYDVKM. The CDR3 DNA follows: TGTGCCGCCGGGGACGGACTCCCGACGGCCCAGTACTTC. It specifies CAAGDGLPTAQYF.

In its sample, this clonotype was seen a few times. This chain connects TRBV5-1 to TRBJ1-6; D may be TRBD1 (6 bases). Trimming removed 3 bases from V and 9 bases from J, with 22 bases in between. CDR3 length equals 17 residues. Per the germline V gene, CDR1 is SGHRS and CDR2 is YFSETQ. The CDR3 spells CASSSTGLSGASSPLHF. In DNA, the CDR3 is TGCGCCAGCAGCTCCACAGGGTTATCGGGGGCTAGTTCACCCCTCCACTTT.

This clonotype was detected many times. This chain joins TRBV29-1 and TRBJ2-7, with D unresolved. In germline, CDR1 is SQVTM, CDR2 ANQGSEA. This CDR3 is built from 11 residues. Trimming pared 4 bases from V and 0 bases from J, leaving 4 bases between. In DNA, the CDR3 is TGCAGCGTTGTCAGCTCCTACGAGCAGTACTTC. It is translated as CSVVSSYEQYF.

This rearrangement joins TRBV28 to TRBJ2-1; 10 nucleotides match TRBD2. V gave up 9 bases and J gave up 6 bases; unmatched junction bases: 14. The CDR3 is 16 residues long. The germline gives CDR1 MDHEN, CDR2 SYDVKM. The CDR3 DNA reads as TGTGCCAGTACAGAAGCCGGGACTAGCGAGAGCAATGAGCAGTTCTTC. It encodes CASTEAGTSESNEQFF.